The clone carrying this TCR beta chain came up many times. Its cognate antigen is unknown. These data are taken from a study of T cell repertoires in cytomegalovirus infection. Study background: Indicated by public TCR beta signatures were CMV infection and matching HLA type. Study-level results: Cumulative public TCR beta family frequency identified carriers of CMV plus the relevant HLA. The ex vivo response was dominated by HLA-C-restricted CMV-specific TCR beta clonotypes.

Using its own MiXCR run on the reads, TCRdb lists one record per CDR3 protein. Among just under 300,000 distinct CDR3 sequences listed, about 8.8% were seen once. The ends were cut back, 1 base at V and 6 bases at J, with 10 bases in the middle. This CDR3 region has 15 residues. Per the germline V gene, CDR1 is SNHLY and CDR2 is FYNNEI. V and J are TRBV2 and TRBJ1-6; a possible D gene is TRBD1 (5 bases). The sequence came from a human donor in good health (CMV status not recorded). Some clones in this sample may be carry-over from other donors' samples. Sample: PBMCs. The CDR3: CASSEGGSTNSPLHF. CDR3 DNA: TGTGCCAGCAGTGAAGGGGGGTCGACTAATTCACCCCTCCACTTT.